These 26 T cell receptor beta chains came from one sample sequenced in a study of cytomegalovirus exposure and HLA in healthy donors. Primers for the PCR totalled 60 Vbeta and 13 Jbeta. Only in-frame clones appear in the TCRdb table, and some are missing; sequencing was by immunoSEQ multiplex PCR. This table holds 100,000 or so clones, about 70% found once. The specimen was PBMCs. Receptors originate from a man in his fifties or sixties in good health and CMV-seropositive.

The V gene is TRBV5-1, the J gene TRBJ1-1; TRBD1 is a possible D gene (5 bases). Trimming removed 4 bases at V and 5 bases at J, with 18 bases between. Germline CDR1 reads SGHRS; CDR2 reads YFSETQ. The CDR3 is 15 residues long. In nucleotides, the CDR3 is TGCGCCAGCAGCCCGGGTGGGGGGGGGAGAACTGAAGCTTTCTTT. Its translation is CASSPGGGGRTEAFF.

The gene calls are TRBV2 and TRBJ2-5; D is uncertain. CDR3 length: 13 amino acids. Germline-derived CDR1 and CDR2 are SNHLY and FYNNEI. V dropped 10 bases and J dropped 1 base, with 13 bases sitting between them. CDR3 coding DNA: TGTGCCAACGCGCGGCGGTCCCAAGAGACCCAGTACTTC. This encodes CANARRSQETQYF.

V usage is TRBV4-1 and J usage is TRBJ2-1, with 9 bases fitting TRBD1. Germline CDR1 and CDR2: MGHRA and YSYEKL. The CDR3 totals 16 residues. With V trimmed by 0 bases and J by 5 bases, 5 bases remained unmatched. The CDR3: CASSQELGQGNNEQFF. DNA for the CDR3: TGCGCCAGCAGCCAAGAATTGGGACAGGGTAACAATGAGCAGTTCTTC.

The rearrangement uses TRBV19 and TRBJ2-1; the D gene is possibly TRBD1 (6 bases). V lost 3 bases and J 6 bases, leaving 12 bases between the germline ends. Germline V gene data show CDR1 as LNHDA and CDR2 as SQIVND (reference sequence). CDR3 length equals 14 residues. Here the CDR3 reads CASSMRGSSNEQFF. The CDR3 DNA sequence: TGTGCCAGTAGTATGAGGGGGAGTAGCAATGAGCAGTTCTTC.

The chain joins TRBV19 to TRBJ1-2; tentative D call: TRBD1 (6 bases). The CDR3 is 15 residues long. V lost 5 bases and J 7 bases, leaving 20 bases between the germline ends. The germline V gene encodes CDR1 LNHDA and CDR2 SQIVND (reference sequence). Here the CDR3 reads CASSPQEQGWRGYTF. DNA of the CDR3: TGTGCCAGTAGTCCCCAGGAACAGGGTTGGCGTGGCTACACCTTC.

The chain couples TRBV9 to TRBJ2-3; 9 positions agree with TRBD2. The CDR3 is 15 residues long. Looked up from germline, CDR1 is SGDLS and CDR2 is YYNGEE. Trimming removed 3 bases from V and 4 bases from J; junction bases left unmatched: 6. CDR3 DNA sequence: TGTGCCAGCAGCGCTAGCGGGGCTTTCTCAGATACGCAGTATTTT. This encodes CASSASGAFSDTQYF.

The chain carries TRBV18 and TRBJ2-3; a possible D gene is TRBD2 (5 bases). V was clipped by 1 base and J by 6 bases, with 11 bases between them. The CDR3 has 14 residues. Germline CDR1 reads KGHSH; CDR2 reads LQKENI. The CDR3 nucleotides are TGTGCCAGCTCACCACTGAGAGGGCGGGATACGCAGTATTTT. Its translation is CASSPLRGRDTQYF.

The V and J genes are TRBV6-1 and TRBJ1-3; D might be TRBD1 (5 bases). The CDR3 loop spans 15 amino acids. Germline V lookup: CDR1 MNHNS, CDR2 SASEGT. Trimming shortened V by 2 bases and J by 4 bases, and 12 bases separated the two germline ends. This CDR3 reads CASSELRGLGNTIYF. The CDR3 coding sequence is TGTGCCAGCAGTGAACTTAGGGGACTCGGAAACACCATATATTTT.

This clone was observed a handful of times. The rearrangement uses TRBV9 and TRBJ2-3, with 12 bases lining up with TRBD2. V lost 4 bases and J lost 2; bases outside the gene matches: 8. This CDR3 is built from 17 residues. Germline V lookup: CDR1 SGDLS, CDR2 YYNGEE. The CDR3 DNA is TGTGCCAGCAGCCCCGGACTAGCGGGGTCCTCCACAGATACGCAGTATTTT. Translating gives CASSPGLAGSSTDTQYF.

J is TRBJ2-7 and V is TRBV7-2; 12 bases align to TRBD2. The V and J ends lost 2 bases and 6 bases, in that order; junction bases with no gene match: 5. The CDR3 is made up of 15 amino acids. Germline V CDR1 and CDR2: SGHTA, FQGNSA. The CDR3 loop is CASSLRLAGGFEQYF. DNA for the CDR3: TGTGCCAGCAGCTTAAGGCTAGCGGGAGGGTTCGAGCAGTACTTC.

The chain links TRBV2 to TRBJ2-6; possible D gene TRBD1, 5 bases. CDR1 is SNHLY and CDR2 is FYNNEI in the germline V gene. This CDR3 region has 17 residues. Trimming shortened V by 8 bases and J by 0 bases, and 17 bases separated the two germline ends. CDR3: CASSAGQGLSGANVLTF. In DNA, the CDR3 is TGTGCCAGCTCGGCAGGGCAGGGCCTCTCTGGGGCCAACGTCCTGACTTTC.

The rearrangement links TRBV5-1 to TRBJ2-1; 8 bases are shared with TRBD2. Trimming took 4 bases from V and 0 from J; bases not matched to a gene: 9. Germline CDR1 SGHRS, CDR2 YFSETQ. The CDR3 consists of 17 residues. Written as DNA, the CDR3 is TGCGCCAGCAGCGGGGTCAAGCGGGGGAGCTCCTACAATGAGCAGTTCTTC. Its translation: CASSGVKRGSSYNEQFF. The whole variable domain, filled in from reference TRBV5-1 and TRBJ2-1, reads KAGVTQTPRYLIKTRGQQVTLSCSPISGHRSVSWYQQTPGQGLQFLFEYFSETQRNKGNFPGRFSGRQFSNSRSEMNVSTLELGDSALYLCASSGVKRGSSYNEQFFGPGTRLTVL.

This clone was counted a single time. The rearrangement uses TRBV7-9 and TRBJ2-1; 9 nucleotides match TRBD2. Germline lookup yields CDR1 SEHNR and CDR2 FQNEAQ (reference sequence). This CDR3 region has 17 residues. Germline trimming cut 2 bases from V and 5 bases from J; bases unmatched to any gene: 10. The CDR3 loop reads CASSLPPSSGRHNEQFF. CDR3 in DNA: TGTGCCAGCAGCTTACCACCGAGTAGCGGGAGACACAATGAGCAGTTCTTC.

This clone was picked up one time. V is TRBV11-2 and J is TRBJ1-1, with a weak D call TRBD1 (5 bases). This CDR3 spans 15 amino acids. Trimming removed 5 bases at V and 4 bases at J, with 17 bases between. Per the germline V gene, CDR1 is SGHAT and CDR2 is FQNNGV. The chain's CDR3 is CASSIQDAGGTEAFF. Here the CDR3 DNA reads TGTGCCAGCAGCATACAGGACGCCGGTGGCACTGAAGCTTTCTTT.

The rearrangement uses TRBV5-1 and TRBJ1-3; D remains ambiguous. Trimming took off 0 bases at V and 2 bases at J, with 9 bases between the two ends. In germline, CDR1 is SGHRS, CDR2 YFSETQ. The CDR3 totals 15 residues. CDR3: CASSLDLKAGNTIYF. The CDR3 DNA follows: TGCGCCAGCAGCTTGGACCTAAAAGCTGGAAACACCATATATTTT.

The chain carries TRBV30 and TRBJ2-1; the match to TRBD2 covers 11 bases. Germline V gene lookup returns CDR1 GTSNPN and CDR2 SVGIG (reference sequence). The V segment lost 2 bases and the J segment 8 bases; nucleotides outside the gene matches: 11. The CDR3 totals 16 residues. The DNA for the CDR3 is TGTGCCTGGAGTTTAGGGTTAGCGGGAGGGGGTCATGAGCAGTTCTTC. As protein: CAWSLGLAGGGHEQFF.

The chain is built from TRBV5-1 and TRBJ2-5; 7 bases are shared with TRBD1. The DNA end lines up better with TRBJ2-7; the J call may be wrong. This CDR3 is built from 14 residues. Germline CDR1 reads SGHRS; CDR2 reads YFSETQ. Written as DNA, the CDR3 is TGCGCCAGCAGCCTCTTAGGGACAGCCTACGAGCAGTACTTC. Translation gives CASSLLGTAYEQYF.

This clone came up a few times. This CDR3 is CASSSPEDSPLHF. The CDR3 DNA reads as TGTGCCAGCAGTAGCCCGGAGGATTCACCCCTCCACTTT. This chain connects TRBV6-6 to TRBJ1-6; D is unresolved. The ends were cut back, 5 bases at V and 8 bases at J, with 10 bases in the middle. Germline CDR1 and CDR2: MNHNY and SVGAGI (reference sequence). This CDR3 has 13 amino acids.

The chain joins TRBV9 to TRBJ1-1; 9 nucleotides match TRBD1. CDR1 is SGDLS, CDR2 YYNGEE, per germline. V was pared by 0 bases and J by 2 bases, with 5 bases of the junction left unmatched. The CDR3 totals 16 residues. The CDR3 here is CASSVGAGQGNTEAFF. The CDR3 DNA is TGTGCCAGCAGCGTAGGGGCGGGACAGGGAAACACTGAAGCTTTCTTT.

This clone occurred a few times. The rearrangement links TRBV14 to TRBJ2-1; 9 bases match TRBD2. Germline CDR1 is SGHDN and CDR2 is FVKESK. This CDR3 is 14 amino acids long. Unmatched junction bases numbered 7, after V lost 4 bases and J lost 9 bases. CDR3 residues: CASSPLAGIGEQFF. Here the CDR3 DNA reads TGTGCCAGCAGCCCTCTAGCGGGAATAGGTGAGCAGTTCTTC.

The J gene is TRBJ2-3, the V gene TRBV23-1, with D perhaps TRBD1 (5 bases). TRBV23-1 is an ORF; its function is uncertain. The CDR3 consists of 17 residues. Trimming stripped 0 bases from V and 2 bases from J, with 15 bases between. The CDR3, as DNA: TGCGCCAGCAGTCAATCGAAACAGGCCAAGGTCACAGATACGCAGTATTTT. Residues: CASSQSKQAKVTDTQYF.

Turning to this clone: Other DNA sequences in this specimen translate into the identical CDR3. The V gene is TRBV15, the J gene TRBJ2-7; perhaps TRBD1 as D (5 bases). The CDR3 consists of 14 residues. V was clipped by 1 base and J by 1 base, with 8 bases between them. Looked up from germline, CDR1 is LNHNV and CDR2 is YYDKDF (reference sequence). The CDR3 DNA reads as TGTGCCACCAGCAGAGGGCAGGGATCCTACGAGCAGTACTTC. Translation: CATSRGQGSYEQYF.

CDR3 region: CASSVLRGHNQPQHF. CDR3 in DNA: TGTGCCAGCAGTGTACTAAGGGGGCACAATCAGCCCCAGCATTTT. V usage is TRBV2 and J usage is TRBJ1-5; the match to TRBD1 covers 7 bases. The CDR3 sequence is 15 residues long. Losses at the gene ends were 4 bases for V and 3 bases for J; bases not matched to a gene: 6. Per the germline V gene, CDR1 is SNHLY and CDR2 is FYNNEI.

This rearrangement joins TRBV2 to TRBJ1-6, with 7 bases matching TRBD1. This CDR3 comprises 14 residues. Trimming removed 3 bases from V and 8 bases from J; junction bases left unmatched: 4. Germline lookup yields CDR1 SNHLY and CDR2 FYNNEI. The CDR3 nucleotides are TGTGCCAGCAGTGATGACAGGGTCGATTCACCCCTCCACTTT. Protein sequence: CASSDDRVDSPLHF. The entire variable domain, with the rest obtained from reference TRBV2 and TRBJ1-6, is as follows: EPEVTQTPSHQVTQMGQEVILRCVPISNHLYFYWYRQILGQKVEFLVSFYNNEISEKSEIFDDQFSVERPDGSNFTLKIRSTKLEDSAMYFCASSDDRVDSPLHFGNGTRLTVT.

The chain joins TRBV5-1 to TRBJ2-3; 10 bases are shared with TRBD2. The junction had 4 bases not matched to a gene; V was cut back by 0 bases and J by 0 bases. CDR1 is SGHRS and CDR2 is YFSETQ in the germline V gene. The CDR3 is 17 residues long. CDR3 nucleotide sequence: TGCGCCAGCAGCTTGGAGCTTAGCGGGGGGAGCACAGATACGCAGTATTTT. Protein sequence: CASSLELSGGSTDTQYF.

This clone was observed a few times. V is TRBV7-8 and J is TRBJ2-3, with D possibly TRBD1 on 6 matching bases. V lost 1 base, J lost 4 bases, and 15 bases lay in between. Germline V gene sequence: CDR1 SGHVS, CDR2 FQNEAQ. The CDR3 is made up of 16 amino acids. This CDR3 is CASSLVAGEGSDTQYF. CDR3 nucleotide sequence: TGTGCCAGCAGCTTAGTGGCAGGGGAAGGATCAGATACGCAGTATTTT.